This T cell receptor beta chain was recorded in a study of Ad26.COV2.S vaccination and SARS-CoV-2 variants. Findings of the study overall: The breadth of spike-specific CD8+ and CD4+ T cell responses after vaccination was reportedly substantial.

The assay was immunoSEQ multiplex PCR, and TCRdb's table has in-frame clones only and misses some. Of around 300,000 clones listed, roughly 90% are singletons. As for treatment: around 19 received Ad26.COV2.S at low or high dose, single or two shots; about five received placebo; per-sample allocation not given. Vaccine and placebo recipients were sampled on day 63 after the first injection. Per germline, CDR1 SEHNR and CDR2 FQNEAQ (reference sequence). The CDR3 is 15 amino acids. The V segment lost 4 bases and the J segment 2 bases; nucleotides outside the gene matches: 5. Notes on this clone: Its antigen is undetermined.

The starting material was peripheral blood, obtained in a trial of Ad26.COV2.S vaccine versus placebo. The sequence was obtained from a person between 18 and 59 years old who received the Ad26.COV2.S COVID-19 vaccine or a placebo. The V call is TRBV7-9, the J call TRBJ1-2; 9 positions match TRBD1. In nucleotides, the CDR3 is TGTGCCAGCAGCTCCGGGACAGGGCCCAACTATGGCTACACCTTC. Translated, it gives CASSSGTGPNYGYTF.